The 20 T cell receptor beta chains given below trace back to one sample, sequenced in a study of T cell repertoires in cytomegalovirus infection. No antigen has been assigned to these receptors. TCRdb re-analysed the reads in MiXCR, keeping a single row per CDR3 protein. In the table there are approximately 990,000 distinct CDR3 sequences, around 30% of which are singletons. Sequenced here: cultured CD8+ T cells from PBMCs, sampled from culture after CMV antigen stimulation. These receptors came from a human donor in good health (CMV status not recorded). Some clones in this sample may be carry-over from other donors' samples.

This clonotype was counted ten times or more. The genes are TRBV7-2 and TRBJ2-7; no firm D call. This CDR3 has 15 amino acids. Germline CDR1 reads SGHTA; CDR2 reads FQGNSA. Trimming removed 0 bases at V and 2 bases at J, with 11 bases between. This CDR3 is CASSLAQRSAYEQYV. CDR3 bases: TGTGCCAGCAGCTTAGCGCAACGCTCCGCCTACGAGCAGTACGTC.

This clonotype was recorded at least ten times. The rearrangement joins TRBV7-3 to TRBJ2-3, with D hard to call. CDR1 and CDR2 (germline): SGHTA, FQGTGA. V lost 5 bases, J lost 0 bases, and 12 bases lay in between. The CDR3 length is 15 residues. The CDR3 here is CASSGVLTSTDTQYF. In DNA form, the CDR3 reads TGTGCCAGCAGCGGCGTGCTCACTAGCACAGATACGCAGTATTTT.

This clonotype showed up just a few times. At one of its ends the junction is not consistent with the germline gene, which may arise from a read error. The chain couples TRBV7-2 to TRBJ1-2, with 8 bases that match TRBD1. The CDR3 extends over 18 amino acids. CDR1 and CDR2 from the germline V gene are SGHTA and FQGNSA. CDR3 DNA sequence: TGTGCCAGCATCTTACCTACGACAGGGGCCCGGAGAAGATATGGCTACACCTTC. This codes for CASILPTTGARRRYGYTF. Looking up the rest from reference TRBV7-2 and TRBJ1-2 gives the full variable domain: GAGVSQSPSNKVTEKGKDVELRCDPISGHTALYWYRQSLGQGLEFLIYFQGNSAPDKSGLPSDRFSAERTGGSVSTLTIQRTQQEDSAVYLCASILPTTGARRRYGYTFGSGTRLTVV.

The V gene is TRBV6-2 or TRBV6-3, the J gene TRBJ2-4; 9 bases fit TRBD2. Germline V lookup: CDR1 MNHEY, CDR2 SVGEGT. The CDR3 spans 18 residues. The junction had 17 bases not matched to a gene; V was cut back by 5 bases and J by 6 bases. CDR3 bases: TGTGCCAGCAGTGAATGGATAGCGGGGGAGCTAGGGGGAAACATTCAGTACTTC. This sequence encodes CASSEWIAGELGGNIQYF.

This clonotype was detected only a few times. The chain combines TRBV27 with TRBJ1-1; unclear D gene. CDR3 size: 14 residues. Germline lookup yields CDR1 MNHEY and CDR2 SMNVEV (reference sequence). Trimming left V 3 bases short and J 3 bases short, with 11 bases between. In DNA, the CDR3 is TGTGCCAGCAGTTTTGGTCTTACTGACACTGAAGCTTTCTTT. It yields the protein CASSFGLTDTEAFF.

As for this clonotype: Relative to the germline gene, one junction end is altered; a read error may explain this. The chain combines TRBV6-1 with TRBJ1-1; D may be TRBD1 (5 bases). Germline V gives CDR1 MNHNS, CDR2 SASEGT. The length of the CDR3 is 13 residues. The CDR3 loop reads CASSLGGNAEAFF. DNA of the CDR3: TGTGCCAGCAGTCTGGGGGGGAACGCTGAAGCTTTCTTT.

There are a few counts of this clonotype. This CDR3 fails to terminate in the conserved phenylalanine or tryptophan, so it likely reflects a read error. It is unclear where the CDR3 begins or ends on the DNA, so no DNA is shown, and the CDR3 is as TCRdb lists it. The chain recombines TRBV11-3 with TRBJ1-1. The CDR3 is made up of 8 amino acids, end residues included. From germline, CDR1 is SGHNT and CDR2 YENEEA. The CDR3 loop reads CASSRLTS.

The gene calls are TRBV19 and TRBJ2-1; D tentatively reads TRBD1 or TRBD2 (5 bases each). The V and J ends lost 3 bases and 0 bases respectively, with 18 bases between them. The CDR3 is 18 amino acids. Germline V CDR1 and CDR2: LNHDA, SQIVND (reference sequence). The CDR3 is CASSIGAGPFDSYNEQFF. In DNA form, the CDR3 reads TGTGCCAGTAGTATCGGGGCCGGACCTTTCGACTCCTACAATGAGCAGTTCTTC.

This clonotype was observed a few times. This chain uses TRBV18 with TRBJ1-2; 8 nucleotides agree with TRBD1. With V trimmed by 6 bases and J by 8 bases, 14 bases remained unmatched. The V gene's germline CDR1 is KGHSH and CDR2 LQKENI. The CDR3 extends over 15 amino acids. CDR3 in amino acids: CASSDTTGDIGGYTF. For the CDR3, the DNA is TGTGCCAGCTCCGATACGACAGGGGATATCGGCGGCTACACCTTC. Together with reference TRBV18 and TRBJ1-2, the CDR3 gives the full variable domain: NAGVMQNPRHLVRRRGQEARLRCSPMKGHSHVYWYRQLPEEGLKFMVYLQKENIIDESGMPKERFSAEFPKEGPSILRIQQVVRGDSAAYFCASSDTTGDIGGYTFGSGTRLTVV.

The genes are TRBV19 and TRBJ2-3; a weak D match, TRBD1 (6 bases). V dropped 5 bases and J dropped 3 bases, with 15 bases sitting between them. Germline CDR1 reads LNHDA; CDR2 reads SQIVND (reference sequence). The CDR3 length is 15 residues. The CDR3 coding sequence is TGTGCCAGTAGTTCAACAGGGCACGGAACAGATACGCAGTATTTT. Its protein is CASSSTGHGTDTQYF.

V is TRBV5-6 and J is TRBJ2-3; no reliable D call. This CDR3 region has 16 residues. The V gene lost 7 bases and the J gene lost 0 bases, with 18 bases spanning the gap. Per germline, CDR1 SGHDT and CDR2 YYEEEE. The CDR3 sequence: CASGHRYAPSTDTQYF. The CDR3 region has the DNA TGTGCCAGCGGTCATCGTTACGCCCCTAGCACAGATACGCAGTATTTT.

The rearrangement uses TRBV4-2 and TRBJ1-5, with D possibly being TRBD1 (5 bases). Trimming stripped 3 bases from V and 4 bases from J, with 10 bases between. Looked up from germline, CDR1 is LGHNA and CDR2 is YNFKEQ. CDR3 length: 14 residues. CDR3 bases: TGTGCCAGCAGCCATCAGGGACGGAATCAGCCCCAGCATTTT. Amino acid sequence: CASSHQGRNQPQHF.

The chain joins TRBV27 to TRBJ2-1, with D perhaps TRBD2 (6 bases). CDR1 and CDR2 (germline): MNHEY, SMNVEV (reference sequence). The CDR3 runs to 15 residues. Trimming shortened V by 3 bases and J by 5 bases, and 14 bases separated the two germline ends. The CDR3 here is CASSFHRGIDNEQFF. DNA of the CDR3: TGTGCCAGCAGTTTTCACCGGGGGATAGACAATGAGCAGTTCTTC.

This clonotype was counted many times. The rearrangement uses TRBV7-9 and TRBJ1-5; TRBD1 aligns across 8 bases. J gave up 5 bases and V 5 bases, and 5 bases lay outside the gene matches. CDR3 length: 14 residues. CDR1 is SEHNR and CDR2 is FQNEAQ in the germline V gene (reference sequence). The CDR3 coding sequence is TGTGCCAGCAGCCCCGGACAGGGTGATCAGCCCCAGCATTTT. This gives the protein CASSPGQGDQPQHF.

The chain recombines TRBV24-1 with TRBJ2-2, with TRBD2 matching over 10 bases. CDR1 KGHDR and CDR2 SFDVKD come from the germline V gene. With 8 bases clipped from V and 3 bases from J, the junction kept 2 bases outside the gene matches. The CDR3 contains 14 residues. The CDR3 spells CATTSGRDTGELFF. The CDR3 nucleotides are TGTGCCACCACTAGCGGGAGAGACACCGGGGAGCTGTTTTTT.

This clonotype has a count of ten or more. The chain employs TRBV12-3 or TRBV12-4 and TRBJ1-1; possible D gene TRBD1, 5 bases. The CDR3 spans 15 residues. The V end lost 6 bases, the J end lost 0 bases, and 14 bases lay between the germline ends. CDR3 in amino acids: CASRVTAYMNTEAFF. Written as DNA, the CDR3 is TGTGCCAGCAGGGTGACAGCCTACATGAACACTGAAGCTTTCTTT.

This clonotype was detected ten times or more. This chain's CDR3 is CASNPGGGEQFF. In DNA form, the CDR3 reads TGTGCCAGCAACCCTGGGGGGGGTGAGCAGTTCTTC. The rearrangement uses TRBV7-2 and TRBJ2-1; 7 bases map to TRBD2. The CDR3 is made up of 12 amino acids. In germline, CDR1 is SGHTA, CDR2 FQGNSA. V shed 7 bases and J 9 bases; nucleotides not matched to a gene: 6.

This clonotype was detected many times. V gene TRBV3-1 combines with J gene TRBJ2-3; 9 bases are a match to TRBD1. V shed 6 bases and J 0 bases; nucleotides not matched to a gene: 10. The CDR3 spans 17 residues. Germline-derived CDR1 and CDR2 are LGHDT and YNNKEL (reference sequence). The CDR3 nucleotides are TGTGCCAGCAGTCAACCGGGACAGGGTCACAGCACAGATACGCAGTATTTT. Amino acid sequence: CASSQPGQGHSTDTQYF.

This clonotype was observed many times. This chain uses TRBV7-6 with TRBJ1-1; D is perhaps TRBD1 (5 bases). Deletions cut 5 bases from V and 4 bases from J, with 17 bases between. Germline assignment: CDR1 SGHVS and CDR2 FNYEAQ. CDR3 length: 15 residues. This CDR3 is CASSPIVSGGTEAFF. DNA of the CDR3: TGTGCCAGCAGCCCGATAGTATCTGGGGGCACTGAAGCTTTCTTT.

This clonotype has only a few counts. The V gene is TRBV7-6, the J gene TRBJ1-4, with TRBD1 as a possible D gene (6 bases). The CDR3 has 14 amino acids. Trimming left V 5 bases short and J 8 bases short, with 15 bases between. Per the germline V gene, CDR1 is SGHVS and CDR2 is FNYEAQ. CDR3 loop: CASSPAQGVEKLFF. The CDR3 DNA sequence: TGTGCCAGCAGCCCGGCACAGGGCGTCGAAAAACTGTTTTTT.